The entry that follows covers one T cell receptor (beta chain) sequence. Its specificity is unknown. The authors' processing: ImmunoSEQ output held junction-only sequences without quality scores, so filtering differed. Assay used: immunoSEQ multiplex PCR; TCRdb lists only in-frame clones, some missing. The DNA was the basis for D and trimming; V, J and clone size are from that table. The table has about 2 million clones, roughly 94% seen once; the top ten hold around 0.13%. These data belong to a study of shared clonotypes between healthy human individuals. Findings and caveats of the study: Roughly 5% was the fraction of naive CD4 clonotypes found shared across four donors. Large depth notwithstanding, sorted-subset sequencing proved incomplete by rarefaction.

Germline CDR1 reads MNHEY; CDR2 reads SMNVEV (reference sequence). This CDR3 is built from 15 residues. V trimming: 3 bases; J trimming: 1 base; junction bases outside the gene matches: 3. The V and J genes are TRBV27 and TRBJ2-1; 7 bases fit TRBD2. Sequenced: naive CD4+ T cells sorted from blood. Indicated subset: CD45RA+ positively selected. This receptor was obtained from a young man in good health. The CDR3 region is CASSFWRGSYNEQFF. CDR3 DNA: TGTGCCAGCAGTTTTTGGCGGGGGTCCTACAATGAGCAGTTCTTC.